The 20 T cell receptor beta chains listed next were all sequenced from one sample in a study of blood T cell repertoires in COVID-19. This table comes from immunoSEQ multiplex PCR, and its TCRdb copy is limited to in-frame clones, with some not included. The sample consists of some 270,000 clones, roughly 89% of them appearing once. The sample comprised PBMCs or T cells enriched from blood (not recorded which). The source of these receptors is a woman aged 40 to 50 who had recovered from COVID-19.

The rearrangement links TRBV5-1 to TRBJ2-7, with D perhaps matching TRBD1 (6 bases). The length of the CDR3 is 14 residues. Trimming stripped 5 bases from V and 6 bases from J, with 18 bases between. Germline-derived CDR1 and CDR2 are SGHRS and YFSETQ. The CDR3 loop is CASSRSGESIEQYF. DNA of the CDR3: TGCGCCAGCAGTAGGTCAGGGGAGTCGATCGAGCAGTACTTC.

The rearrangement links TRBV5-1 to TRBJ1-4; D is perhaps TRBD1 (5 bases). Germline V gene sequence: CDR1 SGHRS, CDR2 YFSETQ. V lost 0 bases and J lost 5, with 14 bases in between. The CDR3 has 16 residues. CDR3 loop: CASSLGVGAGNEKLFF. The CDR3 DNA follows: TGCGCCAGCAGCTTGGGTGTTGGGGCTGGGAATGAAAAACTGTTTTTT. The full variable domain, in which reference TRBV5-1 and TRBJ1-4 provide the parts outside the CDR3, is KAGVTQTPRYLIKTRGQQVTLSCSPISGHRSVSWYQQTPGQGLQFLFEYFSETQRNKGNFPGRFSGRQFSNSRSEMNVSTLELGDSALYLCASSLGVGAGNEKLFFGSGTQLSVL.

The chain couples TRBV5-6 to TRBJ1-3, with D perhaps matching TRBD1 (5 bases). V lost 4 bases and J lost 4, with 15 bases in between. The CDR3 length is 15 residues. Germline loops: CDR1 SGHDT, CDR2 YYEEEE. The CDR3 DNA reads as TGTGCCAGCAGCCCCGACTTTGGGGGGGGAAACACCATATATTTT. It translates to CASSPDFGGGNTIYF.

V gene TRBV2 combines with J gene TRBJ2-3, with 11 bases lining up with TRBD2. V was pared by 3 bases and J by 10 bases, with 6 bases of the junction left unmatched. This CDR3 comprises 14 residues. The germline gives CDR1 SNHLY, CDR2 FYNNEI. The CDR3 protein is CASSDSGGAKSQYF. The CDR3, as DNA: TGTGCCAGCAGTGATAGCGGGGGGGCCAAGTCGCAGTATTTT.

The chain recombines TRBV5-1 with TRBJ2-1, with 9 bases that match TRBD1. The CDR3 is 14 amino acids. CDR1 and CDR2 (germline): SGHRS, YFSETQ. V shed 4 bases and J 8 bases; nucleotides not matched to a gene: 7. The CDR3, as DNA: TGCGCCAGCAGCACTATACAGGGGGCGGATGAGCAGTTCTTC. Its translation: CASSTIQGADEQFF. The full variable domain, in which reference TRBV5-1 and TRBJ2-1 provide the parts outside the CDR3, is KAGVTQTPRYLIKTRGQQVTLSCSPISGHRSVSWYQQTPGQGLQFLFEYFSETQRNKGNFPGRFSGRQFSNSRSEMNVSTLELGDSALYLCASSTIQGADEQFFGPGTRLTVL.

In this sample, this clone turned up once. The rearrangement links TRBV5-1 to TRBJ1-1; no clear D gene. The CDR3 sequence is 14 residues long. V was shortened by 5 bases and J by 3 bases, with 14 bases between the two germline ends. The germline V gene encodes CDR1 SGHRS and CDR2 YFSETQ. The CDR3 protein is CASRREWADTEAFF. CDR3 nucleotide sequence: TGCGCCAGCAGGAGGGAGTGGGCAGACACTGAAGCTTTCTTT.

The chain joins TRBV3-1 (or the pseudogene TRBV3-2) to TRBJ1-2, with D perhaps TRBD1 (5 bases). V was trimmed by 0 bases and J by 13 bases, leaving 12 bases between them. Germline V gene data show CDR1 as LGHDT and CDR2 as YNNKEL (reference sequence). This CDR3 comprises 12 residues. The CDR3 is CASSQDGRASTF. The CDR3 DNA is TGTGCCAGCAGCCAAGATGGCAGGGCAAGCACCTTC.

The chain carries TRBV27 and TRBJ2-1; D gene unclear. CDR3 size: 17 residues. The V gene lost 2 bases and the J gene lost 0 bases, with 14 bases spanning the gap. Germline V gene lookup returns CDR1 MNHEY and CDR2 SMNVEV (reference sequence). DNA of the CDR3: TGTGCCAGCAGTTTACGTAGTCGGGTTATCTCCTACAATGAGCAGTTCTTC. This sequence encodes CASSLRSRVISYNEQFF.

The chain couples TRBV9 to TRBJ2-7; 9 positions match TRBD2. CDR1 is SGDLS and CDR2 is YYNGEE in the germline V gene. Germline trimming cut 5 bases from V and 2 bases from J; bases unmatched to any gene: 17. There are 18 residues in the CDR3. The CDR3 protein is CASRPPAIAGDCPYEQYF. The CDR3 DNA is TGTGCCAGCAGACCCCCCGCAATAGCGGGAGATTGCCCCTACGAGCAGTACTTC.

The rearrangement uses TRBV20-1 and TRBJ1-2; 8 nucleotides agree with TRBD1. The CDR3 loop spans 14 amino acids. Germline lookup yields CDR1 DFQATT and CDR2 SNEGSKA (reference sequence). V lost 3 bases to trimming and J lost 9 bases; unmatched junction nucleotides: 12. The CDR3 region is CSASDTGTGERYTF. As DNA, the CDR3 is TGCAGTGCTAGTGACACCGGGACAGGCGAACGCTACACCTTC.

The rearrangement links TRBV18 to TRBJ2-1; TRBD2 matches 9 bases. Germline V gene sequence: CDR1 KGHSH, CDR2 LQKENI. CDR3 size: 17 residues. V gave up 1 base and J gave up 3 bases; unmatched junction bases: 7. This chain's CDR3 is CASSPRASGTFYNEQFF. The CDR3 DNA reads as TGTGCCAGCTCACCACGGGCTAGCGGGACCTTCTACAATGAGCAGTTCTTC.

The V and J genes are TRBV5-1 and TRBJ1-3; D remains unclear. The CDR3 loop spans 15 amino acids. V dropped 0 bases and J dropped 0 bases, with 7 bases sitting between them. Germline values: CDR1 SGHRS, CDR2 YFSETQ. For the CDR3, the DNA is TGCGCCAGCAGCTTGGCTCTCTCCTCTGGAAACACCATATATTTT. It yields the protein CASSLALSSGNTIYF.

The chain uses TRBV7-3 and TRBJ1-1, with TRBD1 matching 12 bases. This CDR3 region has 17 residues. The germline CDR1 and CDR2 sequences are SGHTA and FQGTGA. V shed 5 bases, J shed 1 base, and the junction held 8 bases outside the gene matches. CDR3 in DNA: TGTGCCAGCAGCCTATCCGGGACAGGGGGCCAGAACACTGAAGCTTTCTTT. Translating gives CASSLSGTGGQNTEAFF.

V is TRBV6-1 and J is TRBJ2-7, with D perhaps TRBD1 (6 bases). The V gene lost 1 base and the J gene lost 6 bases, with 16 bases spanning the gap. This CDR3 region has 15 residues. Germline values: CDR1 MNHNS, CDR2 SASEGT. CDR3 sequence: CASSEGSWTAREQYF. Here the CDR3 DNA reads TGTGCCAGCAGTGAAGGATCCTGGACAGCGCGCGAGCAGTACTTC.

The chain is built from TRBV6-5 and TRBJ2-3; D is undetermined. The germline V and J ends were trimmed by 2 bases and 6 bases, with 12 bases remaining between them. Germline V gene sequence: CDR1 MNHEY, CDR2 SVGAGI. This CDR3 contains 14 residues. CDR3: CASSYRRPDDTQYF. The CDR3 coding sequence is TGTGCCAGCAGTTACCGGAGACCCGACGATACGCAGTATTTT.

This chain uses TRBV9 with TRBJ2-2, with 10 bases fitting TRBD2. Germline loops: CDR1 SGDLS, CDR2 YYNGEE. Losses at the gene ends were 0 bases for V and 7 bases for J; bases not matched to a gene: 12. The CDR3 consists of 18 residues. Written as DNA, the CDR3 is TGTGCCAGCAGCGTAGCTCCAGGGAGCGGGAGGGCCCTCGGGGAGCTGTTTTTT. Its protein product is CASSVAPGSGRALGELFF. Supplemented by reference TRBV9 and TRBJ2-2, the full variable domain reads DSGVTQTPKHLITATGQRVTLRCSPRSGDLSVYWYQQSLDQGLQFLIQYYNGEERAKGNILERFSAQQFPDLHSELNLSSLELGDSALYFCASSVAPGSGRALGELFFGEGSRLTVL.

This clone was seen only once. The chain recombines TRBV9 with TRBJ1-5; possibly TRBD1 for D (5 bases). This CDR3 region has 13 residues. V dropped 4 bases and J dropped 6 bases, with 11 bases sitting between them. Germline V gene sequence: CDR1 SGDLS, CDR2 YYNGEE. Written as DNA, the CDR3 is TGTGCCAGCAGCTCAGGAGGGGCTCAGCCCCAGCATTTT. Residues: CASSSGGAQPQHF.

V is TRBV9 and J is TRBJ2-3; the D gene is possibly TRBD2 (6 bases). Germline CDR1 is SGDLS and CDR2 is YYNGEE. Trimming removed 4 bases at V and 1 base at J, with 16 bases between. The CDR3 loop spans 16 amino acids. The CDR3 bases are TGTGCCAGCAGCTTACTAGCAGGGAGTGGCACAGATACGCAGTATTTT. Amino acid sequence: CASSLLAGSGTDTQYF.

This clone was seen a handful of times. This chain's CDR3 is CASSPPRTSGRGSSYNEQFF. In nucleotides, the CDR3 is TGTGCCAGCAGCCCACCACGGACTAGCGGGAGGGGGAGCTCCTACAATGAGCAGTTCTTC. The chain recombines TRBV9 with TRBJ2-1; 15 nucleotides align to TRBD2. Trimming took 4 bases from V and 0 from J; bases not matched to a gene: 11. Germline V gene data show CDR1 as SGDLS and CDR2 as YYNGEE. The CDR3 is 20 residues long.

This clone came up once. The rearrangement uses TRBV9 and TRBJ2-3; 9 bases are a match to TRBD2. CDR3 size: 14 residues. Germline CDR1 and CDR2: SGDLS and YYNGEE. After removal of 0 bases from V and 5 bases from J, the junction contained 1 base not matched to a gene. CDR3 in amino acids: CASSVGGREDTQYF. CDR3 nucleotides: TGTGCCAGCAGCGTAGGCGGGAGGGAAGATACGCAGTATTTT.